One sample yielded the 3 T cell receptor beta chains listed below, sequenced in a study of T cell repertoires in cytomegalovirus infection. These receptors' targets are unknown. One entry per CDR3 protein results from TCRdb running MiXCR on the reads. Here the sample spans around 900,000 distinct CDR3 sequences, less than 40% being singletons. Source: cultured CD8+ T cells from PBMCs, taken from culture after CMV antigen stimulation. These receptors were obtained from a human donor in good health (CMV status not recorded). Some clones in this sample may be carry-over from other donors' samples.

The chain links TRBV27 to TRBJ1-2; D uncertain. Germline values: CDR1 MNHEY, CDR2 SMNVEV (reference sequence). This CDR3 has 16 residues. The V end was cut by 0 bases, the J end by 3 bases, with 14 bases between. CDR3 in amino acids: CASSLSESGGYYGYTF. CDR3 nucleotides: TGTGCCAGCAGTTTATCAGAGTCAGGCGGCTACTATGGCTACACCTTC.

The chain uses TRBV27 and TRBJ1-1, with TRBD1 as a possible D gene (5 bases). The CDR3 is made up of 13 amino acids. V dropped 2 bases and J dropped 6 bases, with 10 bases sitting between them. Germline CDR1 MNHEY, CDR2 SMNVEV (reference sequence). DNA of the CDR3: TGTGCCAGCAGTTTAGGCAGGGAAGCTGAAGCTTTCTTT. This encodes CASSLGREAEAFF.

The chain uses TRBV19 and TRBJ1-1, with 9 bases identical to TRBD1. There are 19 residues in the CDR3. Germline CDR1 is LNHDA and CDR2 is SQIVND (reference sequence). Trimming removed 3 bases from V and 3 bases from J; junction bases left unmatched: 17. The CDR3 spells CASSMGVPGQGILDTEAFF. CDR3 DNA: TGTGCCAGTAGTATGGGTGTTCCGGGACAGGGTATTTTGGACACTGAAGCTTTCTTT.